The 7 T cell receptor beta chains given below trace back to one sample, sequenced in a study of blood T cell repertoires in COVID-19. Sequenced by immunoSEQ multiplex PCR; TCRdb stores in-frame clones only, minus some. This table holds 320,000 or so clones, roughly 88% found once. The sequenced sample consisted of PBMCs or T cells enriched from blood (not recorded which). All receptors derive from a man aged 25-40 years who had recovered from COVID-19.

Worth noting for this clone: Other nucleotide sequences in the sample specify the same CDR3. The chain is built from TRBV28 and TRBJ2-7; TRBD1 agrees at 9 bases. This CDR3 is 16 amino acids long. The V and J ends lost 2 bases and 1 base, in that order; junction bases with no gene match: 6. Per the germline V gene, CDR1 is MDHEN and CDR2 is SYDVKM. The CDR3 DNA sequence: TGTGCCAGCAGTTTACCTCCGGGACAGGGTTCCTACGAGCAGTACTTC. Its translation: CASSLPPGQGSYEQYF.

The chain uses TRBV5-1 and TRBJ2-3; a weak D match, TRBD2 (7 bases). There are 13 residues in the CDR3. Germline V gives CDR1 SGHRS, CDR2 YFSETQ. V was pared by 7 bases and J by 5 bases, with 14 bases between. CDR3: CASQGGELDTQYF. In nucleotides, the CDR3 is TGCGCCAGCCAAGGGGGGGAGCTAGATACGCAGTATTTT.

The chain couples TRBV2 to TRBJ2-7, with TRBD2 as a possible D gene (7 bases). Germline V gives CDR1 SNHLY, CDR2 FYNNEI. V was clipped by 5 bases and J by 4 bases, with 18 bases between them. This CDR3 region has 15 residues. The CDR3 DNA is TGTGCCAGCAGTCCCTGGGGGGCGGGGGAATACGAGCAGTACTTC. Protein: CASSPWGAGEYEQYF.

The gene calls are TRBV5-1 and TRBJ2-7, with D perhaps matching TRBD2 (6 bases). CDR1 is SGHRS, CDR2 YFSETQ, per germline. Trimming left V 3 bases short and J 1 base short, with 11 bases between. The CDR3 sequence is 14 residues long. DNA of the CDR3: TGCGCCAGCAGCTGGTTAGCGGAGTCCTACGAGCAGTACTTC. Its protein is CASSWLAESYEQYF.

The chain uses TRBV9 and TRBJ1-1; 7 bases match TRBD1. The germline gives CDR1 SGDLS, CDR2 YYNGEE. The CDR3 is made up of 13 amino acids. V was clipped by 4 bases and J by 7 bases; unmatched bases: 7. The CDR3 sequence is CASSPSTGVEAFF. The DNA for the CDR3 is TGTGCCAGCAGCCCAAGCACAGGGGTTGAAGCTTTCTTT.

Here the CDR3 reads CASCGLAGPFTGANVLTF. The CDR3 DNA follows: TGTGCCAGCTGCGGGCTAGCGGGGCCCTTTACTGGGGCCAACGTCCTGACTTTC. The chain is built from TRBV27 and TRBJ2-6, with TRBD2 matching over 9 bases. This CDR3 comprises 18 residues. Germline V gene sequence: CDR1 MNHEY, CDR2 SMNVEV (reference sequence). The J segment lost 2 bases and the V segment lost 8 bases, leaving 13 bases of the junction unmatched.

The V call is TRBV11-2, the J call TRBJ2-7, with 11 bases identical to TRBD1. The CDR3 consists of 15 residues. The germline gives CDR1 SGHAT, CDR2 FQNNGV. V dropped 3 bases and J dropped 4; count of bases not matched to a gene: 5. Written as DNA, the CDR3 is TGTGCCAGCAGCTTTGGGACAGGGGGACTTTACGAGCAGTACTTC. It codes for CASSFGTGGLYEQYF. The complete variable domain, with remaining parts taken from reference TRBV11-2 and TRBJ2-7, reads EAGVAQSPRYKIIEKRQSVAFWCNPISGHATLYWYQQILGQGPKLLIQFQNNGVVDDSQLPKDRFSAERLKGVDSTLKIQPAKLEDSAVYLCASSFGTGGLYEQYFGPGTRLTVT.